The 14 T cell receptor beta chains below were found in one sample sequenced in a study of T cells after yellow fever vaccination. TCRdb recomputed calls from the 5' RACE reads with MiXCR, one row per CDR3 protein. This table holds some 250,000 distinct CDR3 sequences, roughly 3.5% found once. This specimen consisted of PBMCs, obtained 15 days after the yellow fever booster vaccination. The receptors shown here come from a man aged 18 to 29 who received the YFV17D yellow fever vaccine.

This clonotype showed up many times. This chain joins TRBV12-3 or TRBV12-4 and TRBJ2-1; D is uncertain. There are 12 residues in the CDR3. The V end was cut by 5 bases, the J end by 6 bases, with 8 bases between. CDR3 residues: CASSLPPNEQFF. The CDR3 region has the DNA TGTGCCAGCAGTCTTCCACCCAATGAGCAGTTCTTC.

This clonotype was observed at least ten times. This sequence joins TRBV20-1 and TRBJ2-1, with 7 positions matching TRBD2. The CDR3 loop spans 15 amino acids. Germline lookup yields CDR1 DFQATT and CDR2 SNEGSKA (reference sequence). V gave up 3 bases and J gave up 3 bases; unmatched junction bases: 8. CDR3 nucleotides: TGCAGTGCTAGGCTTCTCCGGGGGGACTACAATGAGCAGTTCTTC. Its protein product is CSARLLRGDYNEQFF.

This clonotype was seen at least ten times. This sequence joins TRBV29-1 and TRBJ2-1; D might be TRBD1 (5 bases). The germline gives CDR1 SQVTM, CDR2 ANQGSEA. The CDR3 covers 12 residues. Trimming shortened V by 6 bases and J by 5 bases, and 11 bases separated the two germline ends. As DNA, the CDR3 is TGCAGCGTCCCCGACAGTCACAATGAGCAGTTCTTC. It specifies CSVPDSHNEQFF.

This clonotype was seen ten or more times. This CDR3 reads CSVVGLAGGRETQYF. The CDR3, as DNA: TGCAGCGTTGTGGGACTAGCGGGGGGGCGAGAGACCCAGTACTTC. J is TRBJ2-5 and V is TRBV29-1; 16 nucleotides line up with TRBD2. V lost 4 bases and J lost 4; bases outside the gene matches: 3. The CDR3 sequence is 15 residues long. Germline CDR1 is SQVTM and CDR2 is ANQGSEA.

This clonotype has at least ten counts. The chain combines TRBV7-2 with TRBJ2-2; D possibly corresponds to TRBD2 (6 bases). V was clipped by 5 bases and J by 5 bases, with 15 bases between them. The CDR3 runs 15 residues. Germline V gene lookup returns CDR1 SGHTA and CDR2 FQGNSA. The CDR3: CASSPLSSGTGELFF. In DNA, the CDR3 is TGTGCCAGCAGCCCCCTGAGCAGCGGGACCGGGGAGCTGTTTTTT.

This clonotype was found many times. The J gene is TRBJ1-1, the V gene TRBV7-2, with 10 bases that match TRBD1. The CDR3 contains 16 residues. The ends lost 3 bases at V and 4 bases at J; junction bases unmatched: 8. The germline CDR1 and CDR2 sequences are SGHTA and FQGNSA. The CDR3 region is CASSLTGGSESTEAFF. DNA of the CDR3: TGTGCCAGCAGCTTGACAGGGGGCTCGGAGAGCACTGAAGCTTTCTTT.

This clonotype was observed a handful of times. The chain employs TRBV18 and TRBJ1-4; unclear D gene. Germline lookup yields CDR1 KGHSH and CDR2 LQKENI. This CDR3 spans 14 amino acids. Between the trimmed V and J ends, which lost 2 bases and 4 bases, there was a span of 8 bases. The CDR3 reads CASSPGGNNEKLFF. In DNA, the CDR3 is TGTGCCAGCTCACCAGGTGGTAATAATGAAAAACTGTTTTTT.

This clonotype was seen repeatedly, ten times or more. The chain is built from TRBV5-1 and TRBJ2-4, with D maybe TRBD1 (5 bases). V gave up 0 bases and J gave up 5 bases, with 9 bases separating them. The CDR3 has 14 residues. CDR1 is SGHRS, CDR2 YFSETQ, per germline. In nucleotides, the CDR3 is TGCGCCAGCAGCTTGGCCATACAGGAAAACATTCAGTACTTC. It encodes CASSLAIQENIQYF.

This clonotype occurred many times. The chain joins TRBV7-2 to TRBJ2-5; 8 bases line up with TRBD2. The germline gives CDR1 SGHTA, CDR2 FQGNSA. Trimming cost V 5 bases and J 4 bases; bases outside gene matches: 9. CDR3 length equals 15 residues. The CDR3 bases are TGTGCCAGCAGCCCCCAGCGGGGGAGAGGAGAGACCCAGTACTTC. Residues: CASSPQRGRGETQYF.

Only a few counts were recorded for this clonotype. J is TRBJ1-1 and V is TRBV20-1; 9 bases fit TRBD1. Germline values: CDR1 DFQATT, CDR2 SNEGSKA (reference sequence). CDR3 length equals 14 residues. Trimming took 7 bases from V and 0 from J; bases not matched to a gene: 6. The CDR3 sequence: CSGADRGMNTEAFF. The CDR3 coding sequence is TGCAGTGGGGCGGACAGGGGAATGAACACTGAAGCTTTCTTT.

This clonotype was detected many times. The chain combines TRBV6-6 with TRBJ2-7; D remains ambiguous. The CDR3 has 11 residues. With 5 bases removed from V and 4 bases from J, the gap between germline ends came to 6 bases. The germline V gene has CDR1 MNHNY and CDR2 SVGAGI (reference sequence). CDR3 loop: CASSRAYEQYF. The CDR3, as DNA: TGTGCCAGCAGTCGCGCATACGAGCAGTACTTC.

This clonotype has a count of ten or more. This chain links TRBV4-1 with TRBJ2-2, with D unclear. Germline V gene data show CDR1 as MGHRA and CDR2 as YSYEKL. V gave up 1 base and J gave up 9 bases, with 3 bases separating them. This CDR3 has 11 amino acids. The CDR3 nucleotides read TGCGCCAGCAGCCAAGCCCGGGAGCTGTTTTTT. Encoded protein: CASSQARELFF.

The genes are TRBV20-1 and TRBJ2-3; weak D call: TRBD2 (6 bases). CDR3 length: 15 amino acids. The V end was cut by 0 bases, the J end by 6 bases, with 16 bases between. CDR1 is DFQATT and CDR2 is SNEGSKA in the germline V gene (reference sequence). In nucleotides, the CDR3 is TGCAGTGCTAGAGATCCTCGGTCCCGGGGGGATACGCAGTATTTT. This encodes CSARDPRSRGDTQYF.

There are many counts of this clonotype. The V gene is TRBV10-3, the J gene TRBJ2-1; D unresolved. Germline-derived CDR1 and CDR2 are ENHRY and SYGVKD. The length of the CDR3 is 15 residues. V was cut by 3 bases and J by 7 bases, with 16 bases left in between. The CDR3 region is CAISDLDPVSNEQFF. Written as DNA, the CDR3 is TGTGCCATCAGTGATTTGGATCCCGTGAGTAATGAGCAGTTCTTC.